The sequence of this T cell receptor beta chain was determined in a study of cytomegalovirus exposure and HLA in healthy donors. Study overall: Across 350 to 500 genotyped donors, approximately 80% landed in the Caucasian-associated ancestry cluster. Whole-study results and caveats: A previous analysis found most TCR beta V segments productive roughly 87% or roughly 30% of the time. A later look showed TCR association rates differing by HLA locus, highest for DRB1 and lowest for HLA-C.

CDR1 and CDR2 (germline): SGHRS, YFSETQ. After removal of 4 bases from V and 6 bases from J, the junction contained 2 bases not matched to a gene. This CDR3 has 14 amino acids. This PCR relied on a set of 60 Vbeta primers and 13 Jbeta primers. This table comes from immunoSEQ multiplex PCR, and its TCRdb copy is limited to in-frame clones, with some not included. Among approximately 120,000 clones, approximately 80% were seen once, and the ten largest hold roughly 9.8%. These donors counted as nominally healthy when sampled, but unrecorded immune exposures were likely. This clone came up once. Its target is unknown.

The sequence was obtained from a man aged 35-49 years in good health and CMV-seropositive. Sequenced input: PBMCs. This chain connects TRBV5-1 to TRBJ2-2; 11 positions match TRBD1. The CDR3 is CASSQGQGAGELFF. CDR3 in DNA: TGCGCCAGCAGCCAGGGACAGGGGGCCGGGGAGCTGTTTTTT.